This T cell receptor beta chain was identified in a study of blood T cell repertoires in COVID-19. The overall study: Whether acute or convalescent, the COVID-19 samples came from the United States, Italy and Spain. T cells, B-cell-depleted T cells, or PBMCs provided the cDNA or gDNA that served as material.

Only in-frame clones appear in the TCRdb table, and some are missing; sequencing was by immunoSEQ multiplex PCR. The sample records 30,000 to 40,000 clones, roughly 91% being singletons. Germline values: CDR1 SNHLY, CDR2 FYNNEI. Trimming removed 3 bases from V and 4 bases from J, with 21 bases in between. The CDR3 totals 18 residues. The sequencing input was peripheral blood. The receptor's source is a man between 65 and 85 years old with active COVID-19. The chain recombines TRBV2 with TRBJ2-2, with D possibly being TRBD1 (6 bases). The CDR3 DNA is TGTGCCAGCAGTGACGAGACAGGAATAAATTGGAGCACCGGGGAGCTGTTTTTT. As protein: CASSDETGINWSTGELFF.